This TCR beta chain derives from a study of shared clonotypes between healthy human individuals (dated by TCRdb to about 2020). As for the study more broadly: A couple of women and three men aged 18 to 49 years were included in the cohort. Per donor, three plates each were used for CD4 naive and CD4 memory, two for CD8 naive, and one for CD8 memory. The study deeply sequenced blood TCR repertoires of five healthy adults to estimate repertoire size and the extent of clonotype sharing between individuals. To increase sequencing depth and limit assay-specific biases, TCR repertoire library preparation and sequencing were carried out by different laboratories using diverse techniques. Leukapheresis yielded between about 0.94 and 10 billion PBMCs per donor.

Healthy HIV-negative adults with no recently reported acute infections or vaccinations were included as donors. All donors were Caucasian adults living in Nashville, Tennessee, USA. CD4+ T cells were enriched by magnetic negative selection; naive cells were then positively selected on CD45RA, and the negative fraction formed the memory subset. After blood collection by leukapheresis, PBMCs were isolated using Ficoll-Histopaque density gradient centrifugation and then cryopreserved in the vapor phase of liquid nitrogen. Analytical flow cytometry was used to check the purity and quantity of each magnetically sorted T cell population. Genomic DNA was isolated from every sorted fraction and measured by UV absorbance on a Nanodrop 2000c. The paper as a whole reports these results and caveats: Naive subsets generally had larger estimated clonotype richness than memory subsets did. Pairwise subsampling indicated that sequencing depth was expected to affect the degree of clonotype sharing among donors. Higher generation probabilities were observed for clonotypes shared by all four sorted-subset donors than for non-shared clonotypes. Incomplete sequencing was indicated by rarefaction of sorted-subset datasets, despite the large sequencing depth. Because the study included a small number of donors, the genetic and exposure-history diversity represented was limited. Only blood was sampled, and tissue TCR repertoires likely differ from those in blood. Across a few donors, approximately 4.9% of naive CD4, approximately 3.6% of naive CD8, about 2.3% of memory CD4, and 0.4% to 0.45% of memory CD8 clonotypes were shared.

The CDR3 runs 11 residues from the cysteine to the phenylalanine. The sequence is cut down to CDR3 DNA, 33 bases in frame from base 1. V ends up 6 bases short and J 7 bases short, with an unmatched junction base count of 3. The CDR1 and CDR2 encoded by the germline V gene (reference sequence) are DFQATT and SNEGSKA. Using the deep immunoSEQ assay, TCR CDR3 regions were amplified from genomic DNA by multiplex PCR. Extracted genomic DNA from each cell subset was spread evenly across all wells of several immunoSEQ 96-well plates, with each plate serving as a replicate. Each replicate PCR for sorted subsets received around 0.2 ug genomic DNA, equal to about 30,000 T cell genomes. The purified libraries were quantified using a Qubit 3.0 fluorometer, sized with a Bioanalyzer 2100, and then quantified again using the KAPA Library Quantification kit. Every immunoSEQ 96-well plate was sequenced on a separate single-read 150-cycle Illumina NextSeq 550 flow cell. For the original study's pipeline: The immunoSEQ output contained only junctional sequences without quality scores, so filtering could not match that applied to full-length reads. To assign V/J genes and CDR3, sequences were annotated against IMGT germline references using PyIR, a Python wrapper for IgBLAST v1.9. Reads with weak V/J assignments (E-value above 1e-6), missing CDR3, stop codons, out-of-frame junctions, or ambiguous translated residues were removed. V3J clonotypes were defined as sequences sharing an identical inferred V gene, J gene, and CDR3 amino acid sequence. To compute the percentage overlap between repertoires, the number of shared unique clonotypes was divided by the size of the smaller repertoire. RTK rarefaction, the Chao1 estimator, and Recon v2.1 estimates of unobserved clonotypes were used to assess repertoire richness. For all TCRbeta clonotypes obtained by the gDNA method from a few donors, generation probabilities were computed with OLGA. What TCRdb holds here is the immuneACCESS table cut down to in-frame rearrangements. Part of the clones is not present; checked against another copy, under half of the missing clones reflect an unresolved V gene, and the others are unexplained. V, J and clone size are taken as reported in that table, and D and trimming were inferred from the DNA itself. This sample is represented by roughly 2.2 million clones; over 85% of them were singletons. The ten top clones hold 0.3% to 0.4% of the sample.

Concerning this clone: What this receptor recognizes is not known. No much larger clone exists at a distance of one base, and base qualities are not known.

Sequencing was carried out using naive CD4+ T cells from PBMCs. The sample's cell subset or site, from its label and the paper: CD45RA+ positively selected. The receptor's source is a man aged 18-30 years in good health. Some clones in this sample may be carry-over from other donors' samples. Recombination connected TRBV20-1 to TRBJ1-2, with 9 middle bases fitting TRBD1. The DNA is TGCAGTGCCCAGGGACAGGGTGGCTACACCTTC. Translation gives CSAQGQGGYTF.